Listed below are T cell receptor beta chains from one sample, sequenced in a study of beta chain features in type 1 diabetes. Profiling relied on immunoSEQ multiplex PCR, and the TCRdb table lists in-frame clones only, not all of them. The sample shows about 160,000 clones, about 63% of them seen only once. Sample: naive CD4+ T cells from blood. The receptor set was obtained from a man aged 30 to 45 with type 1 diabetes. The conserved cysteine and the conserved F or W are not part of the CDR3 here. Rows may omit the clone size; those that give it use once, few, many or a size class.

clone size | V gene | CDR3 protein
few | TRBV25-1 | ASSEYYGREKLF
. | TRBV25-1 | ASSEFGDWRQETQY
. | TRBV10-3 | ATRGSGYEQY
. | TRBV30 | AWTSEEDTQY
. | TRBV2 | ASSETGSSYNEQF
few | TRBV30 | AWSDGSPPEQY
. | TRBV29-1 | SVPGPGIEQY
. | TRBV30 | AWSVWRTQY
. | TRBV29-1 | SVGRRDSTDTQY
. | TRBV30 | AWSVRAEQY
. | TRBV5-4 | ASSWGQVNTEAF
few | TRBV30 | AWSATGFYGYT
. | TRBV7-2 | ASSSRENTEAF
. | TRBV7-9 | ASSFTGDYGYT
once | TRBV18 | ASSRTASTDTQY
. | TRBV7-2 | ASSLASGGTDTQY
. | TRBV29-1 | SAFSTGDDYEQY
. | TRBV30 | AWSPGQREQY
. | TRBV14 | ASGGTEGLGNTIY
few | TRBV10-3 | AISESAGELF